Following are 32 T cell receptor beta chains from one sample sequenced in a study of blood T cell repertoires in COVID-19. Sequencing was performed with immunoSEQ multiplex PCR; in TCRdb, only in-frame clones are kept and a portion is missing. The data contain tens of thousands of clones, about three quarters of them singletons. Sequenced material: peripheral blood. These TCRs come from a human donor with active or convalescent COVID-19. The donor label of this sample is uncertain.

This clone appeared a few times. The gene calls are TRBV7-9 and TRBJ2-7, with 11 bases lining up with TRBD2. The CDR3 extends over 14 amino acids. With V trimmed by 4 bases and J by 2 bases, 1 base remained unmatched. CDR1 is SEHNR, CDR2 FQNEAQ, per germline (reference sequence). CDR3 nucleotide sequence: TGTGCCAGCAGCTCACTAGCGGGGGCCTACGAGCAGTACTTC. Encoded protein: CASSSLAGAYEQYF.

The chain employs TRBV30 and TRBJ2-3; 10 bases are a match to TRBD2. With V trimmed by 5 bases and J by 4 bases, 3 bases remained unmatched. Germline CDR1 reads GTSNPN; CDR2 reads SVGIG (reference sequence). The CDR3 covers 13 residues. The CDR3 bases are TGTGCCTGGGCTAGCGGGAGCGCAGATACGCAGTATTTT. Protein product: CAWASGSADTQYF.

V is TRBV6-5 and J is TRBJ1-6, with TRBD1 matching over 7 bases. CDR1 is MNHEY, CDR2 SVGAGI, per germline. With V trimmed by 6 bases and J by 8 bases, 10 bases remained unmatched. The CDR3 runs to 15 residues. The CDR3 spells CASRSQDRFDSPLHF. CDR3 nucleotide sequence: TGTGCCAGCAGGTCCCAGGACAGGTTCGATTCACCCCTCCACTTT.

This chain uses TRBV27 with TRBJ1-5; 8 bases are a match to TRBD1. The CDR3 runs to 16 residues. The trim removed 2 bases at V and 3 bases at J, leaving 6 bases unmatched. Germline values: CDR1 MNHEY, CDR2 SMNVEV (reference sequence). The CDR3: CASSLIGTGYNQPQHF. In DNA, the CDR3 is TGTGCCAGCAGTTTAATCGGGACAGGCTACAATCAGCCCCAGCATTTT.

V is TRBV27 and J is TRBJ2-7, with 11 bases that match TRBD2. Germline V CDR1 and CDR2: MNHEY, SMNVEV (reference sequence). Trimming removed 4 bases from V and 6 bases from J; junction bases left unmatched: 5. CDR3 length: 14 residues. The CDR3 reads CASSSSGLAVEQYF. The CDR3 region has the DNA TGTGCCAGCAGTTCCTCGGGACTAGCGGTCGAGCAGTACTTC.

The chain joins TRBV12-5 to TRBJ2-5; 7 positions agree with TRBD1. This CDR3 spans 17 amino acids. Germline-derived CDR1 and CDR2 are LGHNT and FRNRAP. V was clipped by 7 bases and J by 2 bases; unmatched bases: 16. DNA for the CDR3: TGTGCTAGTGCCCTATCTCCTACCGGGACAGTGCAAGAGACCCAGTACTTC. Its translation is CASALSPTGTVQETQYF.

This chain uses TRBV18 with TRBJ1-5; weak D call: TRBD1 (5 bases). V was trimmed by 3 bases and J by 4 bases, leaving 10 bases between them. The CDR3 sequence is 14 residues long. Germline V CDR1 and CDR2: KGHSH, LQKENI. In nucleotides, the CDR3 is TGTGCCAGCTCACCTCAGGGTCCAAATCAGCCCCAGCATTTT. Protein: CASSPQGPNQPQHF.

The sample holds a few counts of this clone. V gene TRBV28 combines with J gene TRBJ2-1; tentative D call: TRBD2 (6 bases). There are 14 residues in the CDR3. The germline V gene encodes CDR1 MDHEN and CDR2 SYDVKM. The V gene lost 8 bases and the J gene lost 9 bases, with 20 bases spanning the gap. CDR3 sequence reads: CASGPSGGTGEQFF. CDR3 DNA sequence: TGTGCCAGCGGGCCGTCAGGAGGGACGGGTGAGCAGTTCTTC.

This clone was counted ten times or more. This chain joins TRBV7-2 and TRBJ1-1; D is ambiguous. Per the germline V gene, CDR1 is SGHTA and CDR2 is FQGNSA. V lost 3 bases and J 4 bases, leaving 6 bases between the germline ends. There are 12 residues in the CDR3. The CDR3 region has the DNA TGTGCCAGCAGCTTCTCGAGCACTGAAGCTTTCTTT. This codes for CASSFSSTEAFF.

The chain employs TRBV11-2 and TRBJ2-3; D is undetermined. Germline assignment: CDR1 SGHAT and CDR2 FQNNGV. Trimming pared 5 bases from V and 6 bases from J, leaving 9 bases between. The CDR3 is 12 residues long. CDR3 amino acids: CASSPRSDTQYF. Written as DNA, the CDR3 is TGTGCCAGCAGCCCGAGGTCGGATACGCAGTATTTT.

The V call is TRBV7-3, the J call TRBJ2-5; unclear D gene. Germline lookup yields CDR1 SGHTA and CDR2 FQGTGA. With 5 bases removed from V and 1 base from J, the gap between germline ends came to 8 bases. The CDR3 is 13 amino acids. CDR3 sequence: CASSLRVQETQYF. CDR3 DNA sequence: TGTGCCAGCAGCCTCCGGGTCCAAGAGACCCAGTACTTC.

This clone was seen only once. V usage is TRBV18 and J usage is TRBJ1-5, with 9 positions matching TRBD1. J gave up 2 bases and V 0 bases, and 8 bases lay outside the gene matches. Looked up from germline, CDR1 is KGHSH and CDR2 is LQKENI. The CDR3 spans 18 residues. The CDR3 DNA sequence: TGTGCCAGCTCACCACCGGGACAGGGCGGCTCCGGCAATCAGCCCCAGCATTTT. It translates to CASSPPGQGGSGNQPQHF.

In the case of this clone: A read error may produce the germline difference seen at one junction end. This rearrangement joins TRBV5-4 to TRBJ2-7; 8 bases agree with TRBD2. Germline V gene data show CDR1 as SGHNT and CDR2 as YYREEE (reference sequence). The CDR3 loop spans 13 amino acids. This chain's CDR3 is CASSLSAGGTRDF. For the CDR3, the DNA is TGTGCCAGCAGCCTAAGCGCAGGCGGGACTAGGGACTTC. The full variable domain, with the rest looked up from reference TRBV5-4 and TRBJ2-7, is ETGVTQSPTHLIKTRGQQVTLRCSSQSGHNTVSWYQQALGQGPQFIFQYYREEENGRGNFPPRFSGLQFPNYSSELNVNALELDDSALYLCASSLSAGGTRDFGPGTRLTVT.

This chain joins TRBV10-3 and TRBJ1-2, with 7 positions matching TRBD1. Germline CDR1 reads ENHRY; CDR2 reads SYGVKD. This CDR3 has 17 amino acids. Unmatched junction bases numbered 14, after V lost 3 bases and J lost 4 bases. CDR3 region: CAISESKTGLIPYGYTF. The CDR3 coding sequence is TGTGCCATCAGTGAAAGTAAGACAGGGTTAATCCCCTATGGCTACACCTTC.

In its sample, this clone was seen once. The chain recombines TRBV19 with TRBJ1-5, with 12 bases that match TRBD1. Germline trimming cut 4 bases from V and 6 bases from J; bases unmatched to any gene: 4. Germline CDR1 LNHDA, CDR2 SQIVND (reference sequence). This CDR3 is 15 amino acids long. CDR3 loop: CASSTGTGGFQPQHF. The CDR3 bases are TGTGCCAGTAGTACCGGGACAGGGGGCTTTCAGCCCCAGCATTTT. The whole variable domain, remainder taken from reference TRBV19 and TRBJ1-5, is DGGITQSPKYLFRKEGQNVTLSCEQNLNHDAMYWYRQDPGQGLRLIYYSQIVNDFQKGDIAEGYSVSREKKESFPLTVTSAQKNPTAFYLCASSTGTGGFQPQHFGDGTRLSIL.

V is TRBV30 and J is TRBJ1-1, with 9 bases lining up with TRBD1. Unmatched junction bases numbered 7, after V lost 1 base and J lost 10 bases. Germline V gene data show CDR1 as GTSNPN and CDR2 as SVGIG (reference sequence). The CDR3 is made up of 13 amino acids. CDR3 loop: CAWSGQGVGVAFF. The CDR3 DNA follows: TGTGCCTGGAGTGGACAGGGGGTGGGTGTAGCTTTCTTT.

This clone was recorded once. The chain couples TRBV11-3 to TRBJ2-7; 13 bases are shared with TRBD2. The trim removed 5 bases at V and 0 bases at J, leaving 1 base unmatched. The CDR3 extends over 15 amino acids. Germline V lookup: CDR1 SGHNT, CDR2 YENEEA. The CDR3 DNA reads as TGTGCCAGCAGCAGACTAGCGGGAGGCTCCTACGAGCAGTACTTC. Protein: CASSRLAGGSYEQYF.

This clone came up many times. The chain joins TRBV5-1 to TRBJ1-1; D might be TRBD1 (5 bases). V lost 7 bases, J lost 4 bases, and 14 bases lay in between. CDR3 length equals 13 residues. Germline V gene lookup returns CDR1 SGHRS and CDR2 YFSETQ. The DNA for the CDR3 is TGCGCCAGCTGGGAGGGGAGGCGCACTGAAGCTTTCTTT. It yields the protein CASWEGRRTEAFF.

The chain joins TRBV7-8 to TRBJ2-6, with D perhaps matching TRBD2 (5 bases). The V gene lost 5 bases and the J gene lost 4 bases, with 9 bases spanning the gap. This CDR3 has 14 residues. Per germline, CDR1 SGHVS and CDR2 FQNEAQ. DNA for the CDR3: TGTGCCAGCAGCCTTACGGGGGGGGCCAACGTCCTGACTTTC. This gives the protein CASSLTGGANVLTF.

Comment on this clone: Other DNA sequences in the same sample also yield this CDR3. V usage is TRBV3-1 (or the pseudogene TRBV3-2) and J usage is TRBJ2-2; 9 bases are shared with TRBD1. V trimming: 4 bases; J trimming: 0 bases; junction bases outside the gene matches: 15. CDR1 and CDR2 (germline): LGHDT, YNNKEL (reference sequence). The CDR3 loop spans 20 amino acids. CDR3 sequence reads: CASSPLGDRGKRANTGELFF. The CDR3 DNA sequence: TGTGCCAGCAGCCCCTTAGGAGACAGGGGGAAACGGGCGAACACCGGGGAGCTGTTTTTT.

The chain has TRBV7-9 and TRBJ2-3; D might be TRBD2 (6 bases). Looked up from germline, CDR1 is SEHNR and CDR2 is FQNEAQ (reference sequence). The germline V and J ends were trimmed by 3 bases and 6 bases, with 13 bases remaining between them. This CDR3 region has 14 residues. The DNA for the CDR3 is TGTGCCAGCAGCTTTGGCGGGGCCTCGGATACGCAGTATTTT. This translates into CASSFGGASDTQYF.

The rearrangement links TRBV28 to TRBJ1-4, with unresolved D. The CDR3 is 13 amino acids. The V gene's germline CDR1 is MDHEN and CDR2 SYDVKM. The V end was cut by 6 bases, the J end by 0 bases, with 5 bases between. CDR3 region: CASRRATNEKLFF. The CDR3 DNA sequence: TGTGCCAGCAGACGGGCAACTAATGAAAAACTGTTTTTT. Variable domain in full (rest from reference TRBV28 and TRBJ1-4): DVKVTQSSRYLVKRTGEKVFLECVQDMDHENMFWYRQDPGLGLRLIYFSYDVKMKEKGDIPEGYSVSREKKERFSLILESASTNQTSMYLCASRRATNEKLFFGSGTQLSVL.

The V gene is TRBV28, the J gene TRBJ2-7; 7 bases match TRBD2. The length of the CDR3 is 13 residues. V lost 9 bases, J lost 2 bases, and 7 bases stayed unmatched. Germline CDR1 and CDR2: MDHEN and SYDVKM. CDR3 in DNA: TGTGCCAGTACCAGCGGGACCACCTACGAGCAGTACTTC. It encodes CASTSGTTYEQYF.

This rearrangement joins TRBV5-5 to TRBJ1-6; 8 bases are shared with TRBD1. The CDR3 is made up of 14 amino acids. CDR1 is SGHKS and CDR2 is YYEKEE in the germline V gene (reference sequence). Trimming cost V 4 bases and J 7 bases; bases outside gene matches: 4. Here the CDR3 DNA reads TGTGCCAGCAGCCTAGGACAGGGCAATTCACCCCTCCACTTT. This codes for CASSLGQGNSPLHF.

J is TRBJ2-3 and V is TRBV4-2; the D gene is possibly TRBD2 (5 bases). Germline V gene sequence: CDR1 LGHNA, CDR2 YNFKEQ. V lost 0 bases, J lost 0 bases, and 10 bases lay in between. The CDR3 contains 16 residues. Written as DNA, the CDR3 is TGTGCCAGCAGCCAAGACGGCCCGGGAAGCACAGATACGCAGTATTTT. Residues: CASSQDGPGSTDTQYF.

The chain's CDR3 is CASSLISSPNRNEQFF. Here the CDR3 DNA reads TGTGCCAGCAGTTTAATTAGTAGTCCGAACCGGAATGAGCAGTTCTTC. The V and J genes are TRBV27 and TRBJ2-1; D call uncertain. Looked up from germline, CDR1 is MNHEY and CDR2 is SMNVEV (reference sequence). The V end lost 2 bases, the J end lost 7 bases, and 18 bases lay between the germline ends. This CDR3 comprises 16 residues.

This chain uses TRBV5-1 with TRBJ2-7, with D possibly matching TRBD2 (5 bases). V dropped 5 bases and J dropped 2 bases, with 8 bases sitting between them. Germline V gene data show CDR1 as SGHRS and CDR2 as YFSETQ. The CDR3 is 12 residues long. CDR3: CASRAGTYEQYF. The CDR3 coding sequence is TGCGCCAGCAGGGCGGGTACCTACGAGCAGTACTTC.

The rearrangement uses TRBV7-3 and TRBJ2-2, with a tentative D call TRBD2 (5 bases). V lost 5 bases, J lost 4 bases, and 11 bases lay in between. This CDR3 has 14 amino acids. Per the germline V gene, CDR1 is SGHTA and CDR2 is FQGTGA. Written as DNA, the CDR3 is TGTGCCAGCAGCGTCGGACTTTCCACCGGGGAGCTGTTTTTT. Residues: CASSVGLSTGELFF. Drawing the rest from reference TRBV7-3 and TRBJ2-2, the complete variable domain is GAGVSQTPSNKVTEKGKYVELRCDPISGHTALYWYRQSLGQGPEFLIYFQGTGAADDSGLPNDRFFAVRPEGSVSTLKIQRTERGDSAVYLCASSVGLSTGELFFGEGSRLTVL.

The chain uses TRBV7-7 and TRBJ2-5; TRBD2 might be the D (5 bases). The germline V and J ends were trimmed by 5 bases and 5 bases, with 15 bases remaining between them. The CDR3 sequence is 14 residues long. Germline V gene lookup returns CDR1 SSHAT and CDR2 FNYEAQ (reference sequence). CDR3 protein: CASSGRGTGETQYF. The CDR3, as DNA: TGTGCCAGCAGCGGTCGGGGAACGGGGGAGACCCAGTACTTC.

The chain has TRBV10-3 and TRBJ1-5; 8 bases fit TRBD1. This CDR3 is built from 15 residues. The germline gives CDR1 ENHRY, CDR2 SYGVKD. Unmatched junction bases numbered 4, after V lost 6 bases and J lost 0 bases. CDR3 amino acids: CAISNQGASNQPQHF. CDR3 DNA sequence: TGTGCCATCAGCAATCAGGGGGCTAGCAATCAGCCCCAGCATTTT.

This clone has more than one count but fewer than ten. The chain links TRBV6-5 to TRBJ2-7; 10 nucleotides line up with TRBD2. The CDR3 contains 14 residues. Germline lookup yields CDR1 MNHEY and CDR2 SVGAGI. The junction had 7 bases not matched to a gene; V was cut back by 6 bases and J by 5 bases. CDR3 nucleotide sequence: TGTGCCAGCAGGGCTAGCGGGAGACATGACGAGCAGTACTTC. Its translation: CASRASGRHDEQYF.

The V gene is TRBV5-4, the J gene TRBJ2-3; 12 bases map to TRBD2. The CDR3 sequence is 14 residues long. After removal of 4 bases from V and 7 bases from J, the junction contained 4 bases not matched to a gene. CDR1 and CDR2 (germline): SGHNT, YYREEE (reference sequence). The CDR3 DNA reads as TGTGCCAGCAGCAGGACTAGCGGGACAAATACGCAGTATTTT. Protein: CASSRTSGTNTQYF.